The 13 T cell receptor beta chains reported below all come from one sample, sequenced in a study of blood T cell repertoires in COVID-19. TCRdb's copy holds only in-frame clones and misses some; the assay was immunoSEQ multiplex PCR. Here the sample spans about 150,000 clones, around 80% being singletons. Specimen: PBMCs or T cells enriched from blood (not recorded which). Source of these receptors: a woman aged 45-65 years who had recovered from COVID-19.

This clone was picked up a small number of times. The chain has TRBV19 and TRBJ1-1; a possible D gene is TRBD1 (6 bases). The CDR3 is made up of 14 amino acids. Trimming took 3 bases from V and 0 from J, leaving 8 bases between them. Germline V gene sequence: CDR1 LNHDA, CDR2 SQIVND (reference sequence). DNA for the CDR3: TGTGCCAGTAGTATTGGACAGATGAACACTGAAGCTTTCTTT. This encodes CASSIGQMNTEAFF. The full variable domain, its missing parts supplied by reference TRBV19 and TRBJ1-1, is DGGITQSPKYLFRKEGQNVTLSCEQNLNHDAMYWYRQDPGQGLRLIYYSQIVNDFQKGDIAEGYSVSREKKESFPLTVTSAQKNPTAFYLCASSIGQMNTEAFFGQGTRLTVV.

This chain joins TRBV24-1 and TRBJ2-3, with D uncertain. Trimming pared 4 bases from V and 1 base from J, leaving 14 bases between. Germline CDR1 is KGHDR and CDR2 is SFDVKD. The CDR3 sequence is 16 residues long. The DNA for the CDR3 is TGTGCCACCAGTGACTGGGCAGAGTCCGGCACAGATACGCAGTATTTT. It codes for CATSDWAESGTDTQYF.

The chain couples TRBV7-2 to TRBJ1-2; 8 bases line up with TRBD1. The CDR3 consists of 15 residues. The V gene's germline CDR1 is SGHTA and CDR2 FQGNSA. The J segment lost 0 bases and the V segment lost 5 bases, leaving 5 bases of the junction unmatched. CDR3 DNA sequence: TGTGCCAGCAGCCCGGACAGGGATTCTAACTATGGCTACACCTTC. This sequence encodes CASSPDRDSNYGYTF.

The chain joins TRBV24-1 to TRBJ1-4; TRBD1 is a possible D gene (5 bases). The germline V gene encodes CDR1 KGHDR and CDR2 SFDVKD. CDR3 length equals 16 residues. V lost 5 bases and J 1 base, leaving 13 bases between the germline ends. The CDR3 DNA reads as TGTGCCACCAGTGCTACGGGGGACGGAACTAATGAAAAACTGTTTTTT. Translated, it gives CATSATGDGTNEKLFF.

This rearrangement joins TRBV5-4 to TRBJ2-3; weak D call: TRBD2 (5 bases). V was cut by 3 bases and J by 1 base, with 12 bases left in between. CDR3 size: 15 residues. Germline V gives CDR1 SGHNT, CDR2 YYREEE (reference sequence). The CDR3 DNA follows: TGTGCCAGCAGCTCGAACGGGGAAGGCACAGATACGCAGTATTTT. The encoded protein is CASSSNGEGTDTQYF. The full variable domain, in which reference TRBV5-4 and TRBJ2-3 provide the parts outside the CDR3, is ETGVTQSPTHLIKTRGQQVTLRCSSQSGHNTVSWYQQALGQGPQFIFQYYREEENGRGNFPPRFSGLQFPNYSSELNVNALELDDSALYLCASSSNGEGTDTQYFGPGTRLTVL.

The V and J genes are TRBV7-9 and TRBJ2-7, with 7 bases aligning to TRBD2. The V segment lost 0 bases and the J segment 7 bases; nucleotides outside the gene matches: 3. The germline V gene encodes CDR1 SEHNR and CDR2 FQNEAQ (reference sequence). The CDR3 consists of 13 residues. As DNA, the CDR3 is TGTGCCAGCAGCTTAGCGGGCGGGGGAGAGCAGTACTTC. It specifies CASSLAGGGEQYF.

CDR3 bases: TGTGCCAGCAGAGTGAGGGGGGGGACGCAGTATTTT. Translation: CASRVRGGTQYF. This chain joins TRBV2 and TRBJ2-3; D is perhaps TRBD2 (7 bases). The CDR3 loop spans 12 amino acids. Trimming cost V 6 bases and J 9 bases, with 13 bases left between them. Germline-derived CDR1 and CDR2 are SNHLY and FYNNEI.

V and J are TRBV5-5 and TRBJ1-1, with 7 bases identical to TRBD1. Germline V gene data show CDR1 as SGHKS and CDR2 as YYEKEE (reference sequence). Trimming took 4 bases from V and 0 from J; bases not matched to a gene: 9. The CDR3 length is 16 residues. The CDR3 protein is CASSPRSGTVNTEAFF. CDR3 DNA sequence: TGTGCCAGCAGCCCCCGTTCCGGGACAGTGAACACTGAAGCTTTCTTT.

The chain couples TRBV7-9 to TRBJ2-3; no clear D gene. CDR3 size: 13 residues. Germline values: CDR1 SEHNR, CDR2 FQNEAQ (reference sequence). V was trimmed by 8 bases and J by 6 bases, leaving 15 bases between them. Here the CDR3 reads CASPASVTDTQYF. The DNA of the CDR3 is TGTGCCAGCCCCGCCAGCGTAACCGATACGCAGTATTTT.

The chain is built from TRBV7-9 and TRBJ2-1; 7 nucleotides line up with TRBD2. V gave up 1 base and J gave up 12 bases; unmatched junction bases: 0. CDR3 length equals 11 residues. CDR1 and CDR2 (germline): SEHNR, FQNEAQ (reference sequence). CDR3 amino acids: CASSLGGGQFF. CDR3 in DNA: TGTGCCAGCAGCTTAGGCGGGGGGCAGTTCTTC. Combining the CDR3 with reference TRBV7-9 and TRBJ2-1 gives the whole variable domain DTGVSQNPRHKITKRGQNVTFRCDPISEHNRLYWYRQTLGQGPEFLTYFQNEAQLEKSRLLSDRFSAERPKGSFSTLEIQRTEQGDSAMYLCASSLGGGQFFGPGTRLTVL.

The CDR3 coding sequence is TGTGCCAGCAGCCAAGGGGGGAATAGCGGGGGCCACTACAATGAGCAGTTCTTC. It yields the protein CASSQGGNSGGHYNEQFF. The rearrangement links TRBV4-2 to TRBJ2-1, with 9 bases identical to TRBD2. The CDR3 is 18 amino acids. From germline, CDR1 is LGHNA and CDR2 YNFKEQ. V trimming: 1 base; J trimming: 3 bases; junction bases outside the gene matches: 10.

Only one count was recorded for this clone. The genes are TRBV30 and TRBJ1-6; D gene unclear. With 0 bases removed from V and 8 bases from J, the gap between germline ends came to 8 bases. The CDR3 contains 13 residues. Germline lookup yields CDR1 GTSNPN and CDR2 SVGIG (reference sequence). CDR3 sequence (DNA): TGTGCCTGGAGTGTTTCGAGAGATTCACCCCTCCACTTT. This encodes CAWSVSRDSPLHF.

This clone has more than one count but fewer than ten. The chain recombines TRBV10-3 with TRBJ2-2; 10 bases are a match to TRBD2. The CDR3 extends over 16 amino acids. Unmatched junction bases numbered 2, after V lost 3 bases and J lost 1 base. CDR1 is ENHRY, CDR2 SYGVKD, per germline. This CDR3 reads CAISDRLAGNTGELFF. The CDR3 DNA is TGTGCCATCAGTGATCGACTAGCGGGGAACACCGGGGAGCTGTTTTTT.